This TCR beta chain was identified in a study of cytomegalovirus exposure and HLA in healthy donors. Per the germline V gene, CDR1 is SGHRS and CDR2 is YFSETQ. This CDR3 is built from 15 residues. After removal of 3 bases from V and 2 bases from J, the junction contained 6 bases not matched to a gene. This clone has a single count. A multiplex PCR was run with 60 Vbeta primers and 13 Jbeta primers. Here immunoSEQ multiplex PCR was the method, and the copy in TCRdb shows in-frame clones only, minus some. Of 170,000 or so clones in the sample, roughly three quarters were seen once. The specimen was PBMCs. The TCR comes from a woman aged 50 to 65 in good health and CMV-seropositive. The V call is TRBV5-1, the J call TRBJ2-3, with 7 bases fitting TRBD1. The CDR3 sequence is CASSSSGQNTDTQYF. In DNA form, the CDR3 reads TGCGCCAGCAGCTCCTCGGGACAGAACACAGATACGCAGTATTTT.